This TCR beta chain stems from a study of T-cell memory formation after mild COVID-19. This clonotype was detected only a few times. Germline V gene sequence: CDR1 SGHNT, CDR2 YYREEE (reference sequence). The CDR3 sequence is 12 residues long. The V and J ends lost 7 bases and 0 bases respectively, with 6 bases between them. TCRdb reprocessed the 5' RACE reads with MiXCR, giving one entry per CDR3 protein. The sample records hundreds of thousands of distinct CDR3 sequences, under 20% being singletons. V is TRBV5-4 and J is TRBJ2-3; D call uncertain. This sequence was found in an adult woman who had mild COVID-19 (a few samples of this study predate the infection). Cell type and time point are not known. The sequencing input was PBMCs or a T cell subset sorted from them (not recorded which). In DNA, the CDR3 is TGTGCCAGCGCAGTGAGCACAGATACGCAGTATTTT. It is translated as CASAVSTDTQYF.